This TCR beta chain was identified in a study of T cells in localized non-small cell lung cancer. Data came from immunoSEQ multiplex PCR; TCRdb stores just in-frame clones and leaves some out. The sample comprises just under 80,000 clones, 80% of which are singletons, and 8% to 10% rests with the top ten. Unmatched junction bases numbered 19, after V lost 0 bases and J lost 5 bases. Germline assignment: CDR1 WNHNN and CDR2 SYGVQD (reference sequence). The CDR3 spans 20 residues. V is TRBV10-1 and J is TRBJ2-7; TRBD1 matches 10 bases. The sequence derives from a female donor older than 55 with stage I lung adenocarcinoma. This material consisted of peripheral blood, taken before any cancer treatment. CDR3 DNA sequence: TGCGCCAGCAGTGAGTCTTCGAGAGGGGACCCCGACAGGGGGCGACACGAGCAGTACTTC. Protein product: CASSESSRGDPDRGRHEQYF.